The clone carrying this T cell receptor beta chain has only a few counts. Its cognate antigen is unknown. This entry comes from a study of cytomegalovirus exposure and HLA in healthy donors. This PCR relied on a set of 60 Vbeta primers and 13 Jbeta primers. Methods used by the authors: In a later analysis, of 70 million to 85 million unique beta chains, approximately 10 million appeared in at least two donors. Here immunoSEQ multiplex PCR was the method, and the copy in TCRdb shows in-frame clones only, minus some. V, J and clone size were drawn from that table, and D and trimming were deduced from the DNA. The data hold approximately 59,000 clones, with roughly two thirds observed a single time. Study observations and caveats: Fewer than 200 TCR beta chains were listed as cytomegalovirus-associated. The study reported that TCR beta sequences accurately predicted HLA-A and HLA-B alleles in most subjects.

The ends were cut back, 8 bases at V and 6 bases at J, with 20 bases in the middle. The V gene's germline CDR1 is SNHLY and CDR2 FYNNEI. This CDR3 has 14 residues. The chain employs TRBV2 and TRBJ2-7; D might be TRBD2 (6 bases). The TCR sequence derives from a man aged 35-49 years in good health and CMV-seropositive. Material: PBMCs. For the CDR3, the DNA is TGTGCCAGCTCTCGTACCGGGACTGGGACCGAGCAGTACTTC. Its protein is CASSRTGTGTEQYF.